These 9 T cell receptor beta chains share one sample of origin, sequenced in a study of human T cells and chemical hapten exposure. TCRdb used MiXCR to reprocess the RACE reads, holding one entry per CDR3 protein. The sample has 340,000 or so distinct CDR3 sequences, approximately 6.3% seen once. Specified time point: patch test 1, 2 weeks after DPC sensitization. Treatment indicated: therapeutic diphenylcyclopropenone sensitization with weekly scalp DPC. The sample was whole blood, taken in connection with sensitization to the hapten diphenylcyclopropenone (DPC). Receptors originate from a woman aged 18-30 years with alopecia areata. Some clones in this sample may be carry-over from other donors' samples.

This clonotype appeared many times. The V and J genes are TRBV6-5 and TRBJ2-1; D is unclear. This CDR3 is built from 14 residues. The germline V and J ends were trimmed by 6 bases and 1 base, with 10 bases remaining between them. Germline-derived CDR1 and CDR2 are MNHEY and SVGAGI. The CDR3 protein is CASRLGWSYNEQFF. In nucleotides, the CDR3 is TGTGCCAGCAGGCTTGGGTGGTCCTACAATGAGCAGTTCTTC.

This clonotype was recorded at least ten times. V is TRBV14 and J is TRBJ1-1; 7 bases map to TRBD1. The ends lost 4 bases at V and 2 bases at J; junction bases unmatched: 7. The CDR3 is made up of 15 amino acids. Germline V gene sequence: CDR1 SGHDN, CDR2 FVKESK. The CDR3 is CASSLQGTINTEAFF. As DNA, the CDR3 is TGTGCCAGCAGCCTACAGGGGACGATAAACACTGAAGCTTTCTTT. The whole variable domain, remainder taken from reference TRBV14 and TRBJ1-1, is EAGVTQFPSHSVIEKGQTVTLRCDPISGHDNLYWYRRVMGKEIKFLLHFVKESKQDESGMPNNRFLAERTGGTYSTLKVQPAELEDSGVYFCASSLQGTINTEAFFGQGTRLTVV.

This clonotype was seen at least ten times. The genes are TRBV12-3 or TRBV12-4 and TRBJ2-3; weak D call: TRBD2 (6 bases). V gave up 6 bases and J gave up 0 bases, with 7 bases separating them. CDR3 size: 13 residues. CDR3 amino acids: CASSRGSTDTQYF. CDR3 nucleotides: TGTGCCAGCAGCCGGGGGAGCACAGATACGCAGTATTTT.

This clonotype was counted between two and nine times. The chain couples TRBV12-3 or TRBV12-4 to TRBJ1-6; no firm D call. This CDR3 has 16 residues. Deletions cut 8 bases from V and 0 bases from J, with 14 bases between. The CDR3 bases are TGTGCCAGCGTCCGTGGTGTTGGCTCCTATAATTCACCCCTCCACTTT. Translated: CASVRGVGSYNSPLHF.

The chain recombines TRBV5-1 with TRBJ2-6; D gene unclear. The germline V and J ends were trimmed by 0 bases and 4 bases, with 11 bases remaining between them. Germline assignment: CDR1 SGHRS and CDR2 YFSETQ. This CDR3 has 16 residues. Here the CDR3 reads CASSLGVGPGANVLTF. The DNA of the CDR3 is TGCGCCAGCAGCTTGGGGGTTGGGCCCGGGGCCAACGTCCTGACTTTC.

The chain is built from TRBV12-3 or TRBV12-4 and TRBJ1-1; D not resolved. This CDR3 spans 16 amino acids. Trimming stripped 5 bases from V and 5 bases from J, with 21 bases between. In DNA, the CDR3 is TGTGCCAGCAGTATGATAATCTATAGGGCCGGGACTGAAGCTTTCTTT. It yields the protein CASSMIIYRAGTEAFF.

In its sample, this clonotype was seen a few times. The rearrangement joins TRBV7-2 to TRBJ2-7, with D unresolved. The length of the CDR3 is 14 residues. With 1 base removed from V and 0 bases from J, the gap between germline ends came to 7 bases. Germline-derived CDR1 and CDR2 are SGHTA and FQGNSA. The CDR3: CASSLEYDSYEQYF. CDR3 nucleotides: TGTGCCAGCAGCTTAGAGTACGACTCCTACGAGCAGTACTTC.

The genes are TRBV29-1 and TRBJ1-2, with D maybe TRBD1 (5 bases). Germline CDR1 SQVTM, CDR2 ANQGSEA. This CDR3 comprises 12 residues. V lost 5 bases and J 2 bases, leaving 9 bases between the germline ends. CDR3 bases: TGCAGCGTTCCCGGGGCGAACTATGGCTACACCTTC. It is translated as CSVPGANYGYTF.

This sequence joins TRBV6-5 and TRBJ1-5, with a weak D call TRBD1 (5 bases). This CDR3 has 13 amino acids. Per germline, CDR1 MNHEY and CDR2 SVGAGI. V lost 7 bases to trimming and J lost 3 bases, with 10 bases between them. CDR3 DNA: TGTGCCAGCACCCGGGGGTACAATCAGCCCCAGCATTTT. Translation gives CASTRGYNQPQHF.